A selection of T cell receptor beta chains follows, all from one sample in a study of T cell responses to AZD1222 COVID-19 vaccine. This table comes from immunoSEQ multiplex PCR, and its TCRdb copy is limited to in-frame clones, with some not included. Among about 270,000 clones listed, 85% to 95% were seen once. The material sequenced was peripheral blood, taken 28 days after the second AZD1222 dose. All receptors derive from an adult who received the AZD1222 COVID-19 vaccine. Both conserved end residues are part of each CDR3. The D gene is left open where the match is weak. Only part of the rows carry a size: once, few, many, or a class if the clone is expanded.

cdr3_nt,cdr3_aa,d_call,j_call,clone_size,v_call
TGCGCCAGCAGCTTGGAAGCTCACACGTCGGGCAGAAACATTCAGTACTTC,CASSLEAHTSGRNIQYF,NA,TRBJ2-4,NA,TRBV5-1
TGTGCCAGCAGCGGAATTGCAGGGCGGCGGTACGAGCAGTACTTC,CASSGIAGRRYEQYF,NA,TRBJ2-7,NA,TRBV14
TGCAGCGTTGGAGCGGCAGGAACCTACGAGCAGTACTTC,CSVGAAGTYEQYF,NA,TRBJ2-7,NA,TRBV29-1
TGTGCCAGCAGTGAGGGGACAGGGCAGGAGACCCAGTACTTC,CASSEGTGQETQYF,TRBD1,TRBJ2-5,once,TRBV6-1
TGTGCCAGCAGCGTATCGCAGGGGTCTAATGAAAAACTGTTTTTT,CASSVSQGSNEKLFF,NA,TRBJ1-4,NA,TRBV9
TGTGCCATCAGTCATTCCAGGGATGGCTACACCTTC,CAISHSRDGYTF,NA,TRBJ1-2,NA,TRBV10-3
TGTGCCAGCAGTTTAGGGAGCGGGTACGAGCAGTACTTC,CASSLGSGYEQYF,NA,TRBJ2-7,once,TRBV27
TGTGCCAGCAGCCCCCAGGGCAACTACGAGCAGTACTTC,CASSPQGNYEQYF,NA,TRBJ2-7,NA,TRBV7-2
TGTGCCAGCAGTTACCCTTCGACGGGGTTGCCCCAGCATTTT,CASSYPSTGLPQHF,NA,TRBJ1-5,NA,TRBV6-2/TRBV6-3
TGTGCCATCACCCCGAGGCGATACGGGAACACTGAAGCTTTCTTT,CAITPRRYGNTEAFF,NA,TRBJ1-1,NA,TRBV10-3
TGCGCCAGCAGCTTGGTGACAGGAGGGACTGAAGCTTTCTTT,CASSLVTGGTEAFF,NA,TRBJ1-1,NA,TRBV5-1
TGTGCCAGTAGCCTACAGGGAGTCACAGATACGCAGTATTTT,CASSLQGVTDTQYF,NA,TRBJ2-3,NA,TRBV19
TGCGCCAGCAGCCGCGAGGGTTCTTCCTACGAGCAGTACTTC,CASSREGSSYEQYF,NA,TRBJ2-7,NA,TRBV5-1
TGTGCCAGCAGCCAAACAGGTTCCTATGGCTACACCTTC,CASSQTGSYGYTF,NA,TRBJ1-2,NA,TRBV3-1/TRBV3-2
TGTGCCAGCAGTTTTGGGAGGTCCTACGAGCAGTACTTC,CASSFGRSYEQYF,NA,TRBJ2-7,NA,TRBV27
TGTGCCAGCAGCCCTCCCGGGGGAGTGAACACTGAAGCTTTCTTT,CASSPPGGVNTEAFF,NA,TRBJ1-1,NA,TRBV9
TGTGCCAGCAGCTCCTACGGCCAGACGAACACTGAAGCTTTCTTT,CASSSYGQTNTEAFF,NA,TRBJ1-1,once,TRBV7-9
TGTGCCACGGGGGAGGACAGGGGCTACGAGCAGTACTTC,CATGEDRGYEQYF,TRBD1,TRBJ2-7,NA,TRBV6-5
TGCAGTGCTAGGCGGGGCTACGAGCAGTACTTC,CSARRGYEQYF,NA,TRBJ2-7,NA,TRBV20-1
TGTGCCAGAAGCTTGATAGGGGGGAGTAGGGATAATTCACCCCTCCACTTT,CARSLIGGSRDNSPLHF,NA,TRBJ1-6,NA,TRBV5-3
TGTGCCAGCACCGGGTCAGGGGGGAATGAAGCTTTCTTT,CASTGSGGNEAFF,TRBD1,TRBJ1-1,NA,TRBV25-1
TGCGCCAGCAGTTGGGACCGAAATTCACCCCTCCACTTT,CASSWDRNSPLHF,NA,TRBJ1-6,NA,TRBV5-1
TGTGCCAGCAGCTACCCAGACAGTCGGGGCTACACCTTC,CASSYPDSRGYTF,NA,TRBJ1-2,NA,TRBV7-9
TGTGCCAGCAGTTTATCGGTTGGACATTCGGGCACTGAAGCTTTCTTT,CASSLSVGHSGTEAFF,NA,TRBJ1-1,once,TRBV27
TGCAGTGCTAGAGGCCGGGTTTTCTTT,CSARGRVFF,NA,TRBJ1-1,NA,TRBV20-1
TGTGCCAGCAGTTTATCGGATCTCTACGAGCAGTACTTC,CASSLSDLYEQYF,NA,TRBJ2-7,NA,TRBV27
TGCAGTGCTAGTAGACTAGGCGGGTCCTCCTACGAGCAGTACTTC,CSASRLGGSSYEQYF,NA,TRBJ2-7,NA,TRBV20-1
TGTGCCAGCAAGGGGACAGGGCCTCCCTACGAGCAGTACTTC,CASKGTGPPYEQYF,TRBD1,TRBJ2-7,NA,TRBV6-4
TGTGCCAGTATGGAGACAGGGATCTTTCAGCCCCAGCATTTT,CASMETGIFQPQHF,TRBD1,TRBJ1-5,NA,TRBV19
TGTGCCAGTAGTATTGGAAGCGACAGCACCCAGTACTTC,CASSIGSDSTQYF,NA,TRBJ2-5,once,TRBV19
TGTGCCATCAGTGGTCTAGCGGGAGGGGACAATGAGCAGTTCTTC,CAISGLAGGDNEQFF,TRBD2,TRBJ2-1,NA,TRBV10-3
TGTGCCAGCAGCTGGTCTAGGGACAGGGGGTCCTACGAGCAGTACTTC,CASSWSRDRGSYEQYF,TRBD1,TRBJ2-7,NA,TRBV7-6
TGTGCCAGCAGCCCCTCCCCAGCGGGCCGTTCGTACGAGCAGTACTTC,CASSPSPAGRSYEQYF,NA,TRBJ2-7,NA,TRBV9
TGTGCCAGCAGCGTAACTGGGGCAAACTACGAGCAGTACTTC,CASSVTGANYEQYF,NA,TRBJ2-7,NA,TRBV9
TGTGCCAGCAGCGCCGGGACTAGCGTGTACAATGAGCAGTTCTTC,CASSAGTSVYNEQFF,TRBD2,TRBJ2-1,once,TRBV5-5
TGTGCCAGCAGTCCCTTGGGGGGGGCTTCCTACGAGCAGTACTTC,CASSPLGGASYEQYF,NA,TRBJ2-7,NA,TRBV7-8
TGTGCCAGCAGCCTACCCGGGACAGGGGTCCAAGAGACCCAGTACTTC,CASSLPGTGVQETQYF,TRBD1,TRBJ2-5,NA,TRBV7-9
TGTGCCAGCACACAGGGGCGGACCGGGGAGCTGTTTTTT,CASTQGRTGELFF,TRBD1,TRBJ2-2,NA,TRBV2
TGTGCCAGCAGGGGTATGGATCAGCCCCAGCATTTT,CASRGMDQPQHF,NA,TRBJ1-5,NA,TRBV6-5
TGTGCCATCAGTGAGTCAAGTCTACTAGGGATCCACAATGAGCAGTTCTTC,CAISESSLLGIHNEQFF,NA,TRBJ2-1,NA,TRBV10-3
TGTGCCAGTAACTCCATGCCGGGTAGGAGCACTGAAGCTTTCTTT,CASNSMPGRSTEAFF,NA,TRBJ1-1,once,TRBV19
TGTGCCAGCAGCTTGTACCGGGAGCAGTTCTTC,CASSLYREQFF,NA,TRBJ2-1,once,TRBV5-5
TGTGCCAGCAGCTTTGGGCAGGGGGAGACCCAGTACTTC,CASSFGQGETQYF,NA,TRBJ2-5,NA,TRBV11-3
TGTGCCAGCAGCCCGACAGACCTCCAAGCTAACTATGGCTACACCTTC,CASSPTDLQANYGYTF,NA,TRBJ1-2,NA,TRBV6-6
TGTGCCAGCAGCTTAGGGACTAGCGGGGACGAGCAGTACTTC,CASSLGTSGDEQYF,TRBD2,TRBJ2-7,NA,TRBV7-9
TGCGCCAGCAGCTTACTAGGGGGAGGAGAGACCCAGTACTTC,CASSLLGGGETQYF,NA,TRBJ2-5,NA,TRBV5-1
TGTGCCAGCAGCACGACAACGGGCAGGCCGCAAGAGACCCAGTACTTC,CASSTTTGRPQETQYF,NA,TRBJ2-5,NA,TRBV7-2
TGCGCCAGCCGCTTAGGCGGGAGGGGACATGAGCAGTTCTTC,CASRLGGRGHEQFF,TRBD2,TRBJ2-1,NA,TRBV5-1
TGCGCCAGCAGCGGAATAGGGGACCGTGTGATGTTTTTT,CASSGIGDRVMFF,NA,TRBJ2-2,NA,TRBV5-1
TGTGCCACCAGTGTTGGGGGTCCACGCACAGATACGCAGTATTTT,CATSVGGPRTDTQYF,NA,TRBJ2-3,NA,TRBV24-1
TGTGCCAGCAGCCGAACAGAGAACACTGAAGCTTTCTTT,CASSRTENTEAFF,NA,TRBJ1-1,once,TRBV3-1/TRBV3-2